The 9 T cell receptor beta chains listed next were all sequenced from one sample in a study of cytomegalovirus exposure and HLA in healthy donors. PCR used 60 Vbeta primers and 13 Jbeta primers. The assay was immunoSEQ multiplex PCR, and TCRdb's table has in-frame clones only and misses some. Of fewer than 250,000 clones listed, around four fifths are singletons. Sequencing input: PBMCs. Every receptor here comes from a woman in her fifties or sixties in good health and CMV-seropositive.

The rearrangement uses TRBV7-9 and TRBJ2-5; maybe TRBD2 (5 bases). Trimming stripped 7 bases from V and 5 bases from J, with 14 bases between. Germline assignment: CDR1 SEHNR and CDR2 FQNEAQ (reference sequence). The CDR3 extends over 13 amino acids. The CDR3 sequence is CASTPRAGETQYF. The CDR3 nucleotides read TGTGCCAGCACCCCGAGGGCTGGGGAGACCCAGTACTTC. Filled out from reference TRBV7-9 and TRBJ2-5, the complete variable domain reads DTGVSQNPRHKITKRGQNVTFRCDPISEHNRLYWYRQTLGQGPEFLTYFQNEAQLEKSRLLSDRFSAERPKGSFSTLEIQRTEQGDSAMYLCASTPRAGETQYFGPGTRLLVL.

About this clone: The sample has other DNA sequences that encode this CDR3 too. The chain employs TRBV5-1 and TRBJ2-7, with 8 bases matching TRBD1. The CDR3 runs 13 residues. The germline CDR1 and CDR2 sequences are SGHRS and YFSETQ. The junction had 4 bases not matched to a gene; V was cut back by 4 bases and J by 4 bases. CDR3 nucleotides: TGCGCCAGCAGCCAAGACAGGGGTTACGAGCAGTACTTC. Its protein product is CASSQDRGYEQYF.

Only a few counts were recorded for this clone. V and J are TRBV5-1 and TRBJ2-5; TRBD1 matches at 7 bases. The CDR3 runs 14 residues. V was clipped by 4 bases and J by 5 bases; unmatched bases: 8. Germline-derived CDR1 and CDR2 are SGHRS and YFSETQ. CDR3 amino acids: CASSERQGGETQYF. In DNA form, the CDR3 reads TGCGCCAGCAGCGAGAGACAGGGTGGGGAGACCCAGTACTTC.

This sequence joins TRBV7-9 and TRBJ2-2; D is perhaps TRBD2 (5 bases). CDR1 is SEHNR and CDR2 is FQNEAQ in the germline V gene (reference sequence). V lost 3 bases to trimming and J lost 5 bases, with 7 bases between them. The CDR3 runs 13 residues. The CDR3 spells CASSFTGTGELFF. The CDR3 DNA reads TGTGCCAGCAGCTTTACGGGAACCGGGGAGCTGTTTTTT.

This sequence joins TRBV7-3 and TRBJ2-7; TRBD1 matches 9 bases. Germline lookup yields CDR1 SGHTA and CDR2 FQGTGA. The CDR3 runs 16 residues. The V segment lost 2 bases and the J segment 4 bases; nucleotides outside the gene matches: 9. CDR3 loop: CASSLAGTGFSYEQYF. In DNA, the CDR3 is TGTGCCAGCAGCTTAGCCGGGACAGGGTTTTCGTACGAGCAGTACTTC.

This chain uses TRBV18 with TRBJ2-2; D is unresolved. Per the germline V gene, CDR1 is KGHSH and CDR2 is LQKENI. CDR3 size: 17 residues. V shed 3 bases and J shed 0 bases, with 14 bases lying between them. In DNA, the CDR3 is TGTGCCAGCTCACCTCCAAGCTCCCTAGCGAACACCGGGGAGCTGTTTTTT. Protein: CASSPPSSLANTGELFF.

As for this clone: Mismatch with germline at one junction end may stem from a read error. The genes are TRBV7-9 and TRBJ2-7; D is perhaps TRBD1 (5 bases). This CDR3 region has 12 residues. Germline values: CDR1 SEHNR, CDR2 FQNEAQ (reference sequence). The CDR3 region has the DNA TGTTCCAGCAGCTCCAGGGATCGCGAGCAGTACTTC. This sequence encodes CSSSSRDREQYF.

This clone was picked up one time. The V and J genes are TRBV7-9 and TRBJ1-5, with D unresolved. The length of the CDR3 is 13 residues. In germline, CDR1 is SEHNR, CDR2 FQNEAQ (reference sequence). Trimming left V 2 bases short and J 7 bases short, with 9 bases between. CDR3 in amino acids: CASSLSGGQPQHF. The CDR3, as DNA: TGTGCCAGCAGCTTAAGCGGAGGACAGCCCCAGCATTTT.

The chain links TRBV5-1 to TRBJ2-4; 9 positions agree with TRBD1. This CDR3 spans 13 amino acids. The germline CDR1 and CDR2 sequences are SGHRS and YFSETQ. V shed 4 bases and J 15 bases; nucleotides not matched to a gene: 11. CDR3 loop: CASSLKPRDRVYF. The CDR3 DNA is TGCGCCAGCAGCCTGAAACCCCGGGACAGGGTGTACTTC.